This T cell receptor beta chain is drawn from a study of blood T cell repertoires in COVID-19 (TCRdb year 2020). In the study overall: The collaborator samples originated in the United States, Italy and Spain and spanned the acute and convalescent phases of COVID-19. The material from the prospective study consisted of cDNA or gDNA derived from T cells, B-cell-depleted T cells, or PBMCs. Subjects who had been exposed to COVID-19, were actively infected with it, or had recovered from it provided the deeply sampled blood TCRbeta repertoires that made up the dataset. A freely available public database, intended as a resource for researchers studying the immune response to SARS-CoV-2, is where the repertoires were released. Samples came from the ongoing ImmuneRACE study (first 160 participants) plus 1,254 subjects from 6 global collaborators. The sample metadata nearly always contained a de-identified subject ID, COVID-19 status, age in years and sex. Where HLA class I and class II types were available, the types were taken from metadata supplied by the sample provider, not from assay-based typing.

Turning to this clone: Its target antigen remains unknown. The sample holds no much larger clone one base away, and base qualities are not on file.

Its CDR3 holds 15 amino acids, cysteine through phenylalanine. Of the read, only the CDR3 DNA is kept; its 45 bases are in frame from base 1. CDR1 and CDR2, looked up from the germline V gene, are MNHEY and SVGAGI. The trim is 0 bases for V and 4 bases for J, with a gap of 12 bases between the germline ends. One collaborating source in Seattle enrolled patients while the patients were actively infected and followed the patients over time throughout the course of disease. Whole blood was collected in K2EDTA tubes by collaborating institutions according to the institutions' own protocols. Collaborator samples were shipped for TCRbeta analysis as frozen whole blood, isolated PBMCs, or DNA extracted from either sample type. Study-wide conclusions, independent of this receptor: The amount of clinical and demographic metadata varied by source and participant and was provided uncurated.

The immunoSEQ Assay, a bias-controlled multiplex PCR, was used to amplify TCRbeta CDR3 regions from genomic DNA. In the source study's methods: The number of nucleated cells in each sample was estimated by amplification of reference gene primers within the assay. Sequence reads were collapsed and filtered to measure the absolute abundance of every unique TCRbeta CDR3 rearrangement. Productive Simpson clonality was computed per sample as the square root of Simpson's diversity index over productive rearrangements. The source is immuneACCESS, and TCRdb retained only in-frame sequences with V and J called. Part of the clones is not carried over; for the studies checked, unresolved V genes explain less than half of this, and the remainder is unexplained. Clonal size and the V and J genes are those of that table, whereas D and trimming came from the DNA. The sample table records some 180,000 clones; 80% to 85% of these occur just once. About 7% of the sample goes to the ten largest clones.

The chain was built from TRBV6-5 and TRBJ1-1; the D segment could be TRBD1, given 6 matching bases. The source is a woman in her thirties or forties with COVID-19, enrolled during active disease. Sequencing used peripheral blood. The DNA reads TGTGCCAGCAGTTACTCGACAGGACCGGGCACTGAAGCTTTCTTT. This sequence encodes CASSYSTGPGTEAFF.